This T cell receptor (beta chain) was sequenced in a study of blood T cell repertoires in COVID-19. Clones were sequenced by immunoSEQ multiplex PCR, and TCRdb holds only the in-frame ones, with some missing. The profile shows roughly 250,000 clones, 80% to 90% of them singletons. V was shortened by 5 bases and J by 5 bases, with 12 bases between the two germline ends. The CDR3 loop spans 13 amino acids. The sample comprised peripheral blood. The J gene is TRBJ1-1, the V gene TRBV12-3 or TRBV12-4; D is unclear. This sequence was found in a man aged 30 to 45 with acute or convalescent COVID-19. CDR3: CASSRWLETEAFF. In nucleotides, the CDR3 is TGTGCCAGCAGTCGTTGGTTAGAGACTGAAGCTTTCTTT.